This is a list of T cell receptor beta chains from one sample in a study of OX40 agonist ivuxolimab in advanced cancers. Here immunoSEQ multiplex PCR was the method, and the copy in TCRdb shows in-frame clones only, minus some. The sample lists 83,000 or so clones; approximately 86% were seen once. The sample was CD4+ or CD8+ T cells sorted from blood, taken in a trial of the OX40 agonist ivuxolimab. The receptors stem from an adult with an advanced solid tumor such as melanoma, head and neck, liver or kidney cancer. The CDR3 runs from the conserved cysteine through the conserved F or W. The D gene is left open where the match is weak. Clone size is given for some rows only: seen once, a few or many times, or a class if the clone is expanded.

D,length,V,J,size,CDR3,DNA
.,16,TRBV11-3,TRBJ2-3,.,CASSLGGPASGDTQYF,TGTGCCAGCAGCTTAGGTGGACCCGCCTCGGGCGATACGCAGTATTTT
.,13,TRBV25-1,TRBJ1-1,.,CASLGQMNTEAFF,TGTGCCAGCCTTGGACAGATGAACACTGAAGCTTTCTTT
TRBD1,12,TRBV5-4,TRBJ1-1,.,CASSPGQGRAFF,TGTGCCAGCAGCCCAGGACAGGGGAGGGCTTTCTTT
TRBD1,17,TRBV11-2,TRBJ2-7,once,CASSLDLGRGKTYEQYF,TGTGCCAGCAGCTTAGATCTTGGCAGGGGGAAAACCTACGAGCAGTACTTC
TRBD1,16,TRBV11-2,TRBJ1-4,.,CASSLGGQGPEEKLFF,TGTGCCAGCAGCTTAGGGGGACAGGGGCCGGAGGAAAAACTGTTTTTT
.,14,TRBV6-5,TRBJ2-3,.,CASSGGTSTDTQYF,TGTGCCAGCAGTGGGGGGACTAGCACAGATACGCAGTATTTT
.,11,TRBV20-1,TRBJ2-1,.,CSAINYNEQFF,TGCAGTGCTATCAACTACAATGAGCAGTTCTTC
TRBD2,15,TRBV2,TRBJ2-2,.,CASSAVLASTGELFF,TGTGCCAGCAGTGCGGTACTAGCGAGCACCGGGGAGCTGTTTTTT
.,13,TRBV25-1,TRBJ1-2,.,CASSRTENYGYTF,TGTGCCAGCAGCAGGACAGAGAACTATGGCTACACCTTC
.,14,TRBV5-4,TRBJ2-1,.,CASSLKRGYNEQFF,TGTGCCAGCAGCTTGAAACGGGGTTACAATGAGCAGTTCTTC
TRBD1,16,TRBV7-9,TRBJ1-1,.,CASSTLGTGVSTEAFF,TGTGCCAGCAGCACACTAGGGACAGGGGTCTCCACTGAAGCTTTCTTT
.,13,TRBV2,TRBJ1-3,.,CASSAFSGNTIYF,TGTGCCAGCAGTGCCTTCTCTGGAAACACCATATATTTT
.,14,TRBV6-1,TRBJ2-7,once,CASSQADSAYGQYF,TGTGCCAGCAGCCAGGCGGATAGCGCGTACGGGCAGTACTTC
.,14,TRBV13,TRBJ1-1,.,CASSLTVGQKEAFF,TGTGCCAGCAGCCTCACCGTAGGACAGAAAGAAGCTTTCTTT
TRBD1,15,TRBV5-1,TRBJ2-2,.,CASSLTGGVTGELFF,TGCGCCAGCAGCTTGACAGGGGGTGTCACCGGGGAGCTGTTTTTT
TRBD2,17,TRBV5-8,TRBJ2-2,.,CASSLRTRGRAGGELFF,TGTGCCAGCAGCTTGCGGACTCGCGGGAGGGCCGGCGGGGAGCTGTTTTTT
.,16,TRBV10-2,TRBJ2-1,.,CASSVSSGSSYNEQFF,TGCGCCAGCAGTGTCAGCTCCGGGAGCTCCTACAATGAGCAGTTCTTC
TRBD1,14,TRBV29-1,TRBJ2-2,.,CSVSGTGGDRKLFF,TGCAGCGTGTCCGGGACAGGGGGCGATCGGAAGCTGTTTTTT
TRBD1,15,TRBV4-1,TRBJ1-4,.,CASSQHGTGDEKLFF,TGCGCCAGCAGCCAACACGGGACAGGGGATGAAAAACTGTTTTTT
TRBD1,14,TRBV29-1,TRBJ1-1,.,CSVKETGVRSEAFF,TGCAGCGTAAAAGAGACAGGGGTTCGGTCTGAAGCTTTCTTT
TRBD1,13,TRBV5-8,TRBJ2-1,.,CASPGQGAQEQFF,TGTGCCAGCCCGGGACAGGGGGCCCAGGAGCAGTTCTTC
TRBD2,22,TRBV27,TRBJ2-3,once,CASSHHRKGLAGGPVSTDTQYF,TGTGCCAGCAGTCATCACCGGAAGGGACTAGCGGGAGGGCCGGTGAGCACAGATACGCAGTATTTT
.,11,TRBV2,TRBJ2-1,.,CASTAYNEQFF,TGTGCCAGCACGGCCTACAATGAGCAGTTCTTC
TRBD2,16,TRBV7-8,TRBJ2-1,.,CASSSGTSGIYNEQFF,TGTGCCAGCAGCTCAGGGACTAGCGGGATATACAATGAGCAGTTCTTC